This section outlines one T cell receptor (beta chain) sequence together with its context. The entry originates in a study of blood T cell repertoires in COVID-19. Sequenced by immunoSEQ multiplex PCR; TCRdb stores in-frame clones only, minus some. The table includes about 100,000 clones, approximately 90% detected once. Germline V gene lookup returns CDR1 MNHEY and CDR2 SVGEGT. Trimming left V 5 bases short and J 6 bases short, with 14 bases between. The CDR3 is 14 amino acids. The genes are TRBV6-2 or TRBV6-3 and TRBJ2-1; D possibly corresponds to TRBD2 (5 bases). What was sequenced was peripheral blood. The source is a man in his fifties or sixties with active COVID-19. The CDR3 DNA is TGTGCCAGCAGTCCGGAGGCCCGGGGCAATGAGCAGTTCTTC. Translation: CASSPEARGNEQFF.